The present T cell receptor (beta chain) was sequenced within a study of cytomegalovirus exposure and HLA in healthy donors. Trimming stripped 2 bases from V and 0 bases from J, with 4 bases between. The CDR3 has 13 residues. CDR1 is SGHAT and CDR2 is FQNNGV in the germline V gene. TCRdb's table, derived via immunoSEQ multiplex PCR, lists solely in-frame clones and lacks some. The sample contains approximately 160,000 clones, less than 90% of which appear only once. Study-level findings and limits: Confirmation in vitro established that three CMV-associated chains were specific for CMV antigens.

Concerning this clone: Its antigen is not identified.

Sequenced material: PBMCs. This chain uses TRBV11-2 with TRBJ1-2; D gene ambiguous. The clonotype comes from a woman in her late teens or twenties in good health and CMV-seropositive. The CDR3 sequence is CASSLTANYGYTF. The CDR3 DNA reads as TGTGCCAGCAGCTTAACAGCTAACTATGGCTACACCTTC. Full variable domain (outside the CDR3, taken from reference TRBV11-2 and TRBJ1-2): EAGVAQSPRYKIIEKRQSVAFWCNPISGHATLYWYQQILGQGPKLLIQFQNNGVVDDSQLPKDRFSAERLKGVDSTLKIQPAKLEDSAVYLCASSLTANYGYTFGSGTRLTVV.